Following are 6 T cell receptor beta chains from one sample sequenced in a study of blood T cell repertoires in COVID-19. TCRdb's table, derived via immunoSEQ multiplex PCR, lists solely in-frame clones and lacks some. The sample contains nearly 350,000 clones, around 91% of which appear only once. Sequencing was performed on peripheral blood. These receptors were obtained from a woman under 30 who had recovered from COVID-19.

The gene calls are TRBV30 and TRBJ1-2; TRBD1 agrees at 9 bases. The germline V gene has CDR1 GTSNPN and CDR2 SVGIG (reference sequence). The CDR3 totals 17 residues. The V and J ends lost 2 bases and 3 bases, in that order; junction bases with no gene match: 13. CDR3 in amino acids: CAWSTPGQGGGYYGYTF. CDR3 bases: TGTGCCTGGAGTACTCCGGGACAGGGAGGGGGTTACTATGGCTACACCTTC.

The chain links TRBV2 to TRBJ2-1; 8 bases are shared with TRBD2. Germline V gives CDR1 SNHLY, CDR2 FYNNEI. The CDR3 totals 15 residues. Trimming took 1 base from V and 5 from J; bases not matched to a gene: 4. The CDR3 here is CASSEELADHNEQFF. For the CDR3, the DNA is TGTGCCAGCAGTGAAGAACTAGCGGATCACAATGAGCAGTTCTTC.

The V and J genes are TRBV18 and TRBJ1-1; TRBD1 matches 9 bases. V lost 4 bases and J lost 4; bases outside the gene matches: 4. Germline V gene lookup returns CDR1 KGHSH and CDR2 LQKENI. The CDR3 has 14 residues. The CDR3 loop reads CASSRGTGSTEAFF. As DNA, the CDR3 is TGTGCCAGCTCACGAGGGACAGGGAGCACTGAAGCTTTCTTT.

The rearrangement joins TRBV4-1 to TRBJ1-2; TRBD1 matches 8 bases. The CDR3 contains 15 residues. With V trimmed by 1 base and J by 8 bases, 9 bases remained unmatched. Germline V gene sequence: CDR1 MGHRA, CDR2 YSYEKL. Written as DNA, the CDR3 is TGCGCCAGCAGCCAAGCCGCTAAACAGGGGGAGGGCTACACCTTC. It yields the protein CASSQAAKQGEGYTF.

The rearrangement joins TRBV19 to TRBJ2-4, with a possible D match to TRBD2 (6 bases). The germline gives CDR1 LNHDA, CDR2 SQIVND (reference sequence). The ends were cut back, 5 bases at V and 0 bases at J, with 14 bases in the middle. The CDR3 spans 16 residues. Written as DNA, the CDR3 is TGTGCCAGTAGTCCCCTAGGGAGGCTAGCCAAAAACATTCAGTACTTC. It is translated as CASSPLGRLAKNIQYF.

CDR3 nucleotide sequence: TGTGCCAGCACCCCGGGGTTGATAACTAATGAAAAACTGTTTTTT. Its protein product is CASTPGLITNEKLFF. The chain is built from TRBV2 and TRBJ1-4; D not certain. CDR3 length: 15 residues. CDR1 is SNHLY, CDR2 FYNNEI, per germline. Trimming stripped 7 bases from V and 1 base from J, with 13 bases between.